Sequencing of this TCR beta chain was carried out in a study of T cell responses to AZD1222 COVID-19 vaccine. Data came from immunoSEQ multiplex PCR; TCRdb stores just in-frame clones and leaves some out. The sample contains about 81,000 clones, more than 85% of which appear only once. Trimming at V came to 8 bases and at J to 5 bases, leaving 13 bases not matched to a gene. The CDR3 is made up of 15 amino acids. Germline V gene lookup returns CDR1 SGHVS and CDR2 FQNEAQ. Comment on this clone: What it binds is not known.

The study's findings and limits: Most donors were white British and more were female, and clonal diversity was possibly underestimated. Increased Spike-specific TCR breadth and depth were observed after two AZD1222 doses. Reports indicate that nearly half of spike-specific TCRs are directed at unmutated variant regions.

The V and J genes are TRBV7-8 and TRBJ2-5, with 8 bases that match TRBD2. The TCR was taken from an adult who received the AZD1222 COVID-19 vaccine. Sequencing used peripheral blood, obtained 28 days after the second AZD1222 dose. The CDR3: CASALSPSGRETQYF. The CDR3 DNA reads as TGTGCCAGCGCCCTCAGCCCTAGCGGGCGCGAGACCCAGTACTTC. The variable domain in full, completed from reference TRBV7-8 and TRBJ2-5, reads GAGVSQSPRYKVAKRGQDVALRCDPISGHVSLFWYQQALGQGPEFLTYFQNEAQLDKSGLPSDRFFAERPEGSVSTLKIQRTQQEDSAVYLCASALSPSGRETQYFGPGTRLLVL.